The next 21 T cell receptor beta chains were all read from a single sample in a study of shared clonotypes between healthy human individuals. The table came from immunoSEQ multiplex PCR; TCRdb's copy has only in-frame clones and leaves some out. The table lists roughly 450,000 clones, less than 85% of them singletons. Sequenced input: PBMCs. The receptors come from a woman aged 40-49 years in good health. Some clones in this sample may be carry-over from other donors' samples.

This rearrangement joins TRBV7-8 to TRBJ2-2, with a weak D call TRBD1 (5 bases). Trimming took 0 bases from V and 5 from J, leaving 10 bases between them. Germline loops: CDR1 SGHVS, CDR2 FQNEAQ. There are 15 residues in the CDR3. The CDR3 DNA reads as TGTGCCAGCAGCTTAGCATGGAAGGGGACCGGGGAGCTGTTTTTT. The encoded protein is CASSLAWKGTGELFF.

The chain is built from TRBV18 and TRBJ2-6; D gene uncertain. The germline V and J ends were trimmed by 4 bases and 0 bases, with 7 bases remaining between them. Germline CDR1 is KGHSH and CDR2 is LQKENI. This CDR3 has 15 amino acids. CDR3 sequence: CASSLEGSGANVLTF. DNA of the CDR3: TGTGCCAGCTCACTAGAAGGCTCTGGGGCCAACGTCCTGACTTTC.

This clone was observed a handful of times. The chain is built from TRBV11-1 and TRBJ2-3; no reliable D call. Trimming stripped 4 bases from V and 5 bases from J, with 16 bases between. Germline V gene lookup returns CDR1 SGHAT and CDR2 FQDESV (reference sequence). The CDR3 extends over 15 amino acids. CDR3 nucleotides: TGTGCCAGCAGCTCCCGGTCCCGGTCGGGAGATACGCAGTATTTT. This codes for CASSSRSRSGDTQYF.

V gene TRBV7-9 combines with J gene TRBJ2-3; D gene uncertain. The length of the CDR3 is 13 residues. CDR1 SEHNR and CDR2 FQNEAQ come from the germline V gene (reference sequence). Trimming removed 1 base at V and 4 bases at J, with 6 bases between. CDR3 sequence: CASSLGLADTQYF. The CDR3 nucleotides are TGTGCCAGCAGCTTAGGTCTCGCAGATACGCAGTATTTT.

This sequence joins TRBV7-2 and TRBJ2-4; D is unresolved. Germline CDR1 and CDR2: SGHTA and FQGNSA. This CDR3 is built from 15 residues. The V end lost 5 bases, the J end lost 0 bases, and 11 bases lay between the germline ends. The CDR3 region is CASSDGQVAKNIQYF. The CDR3 region has the DNA TGTGCCAGCAGCGATGGGCAGGTAGCCAAAAACATTCAGTACTTC.

The V and J genes are TRBV11-2 and TRBJ2-7; 8 bases map to TRBD2. Per germline, CDR1 SGHAT and CDR2 FQNNGV. J lost 2 bases, V lost 5 bases, and 8 bases had no gene match. This CDR3 region has 15 residues. The CDR3 DNA follows: TGTGCCAGCAGCCCTCAACTAGCGGCCACCTACGAGCAGTACTTC. Translation gives CASSPQLAATYEQYF.

This rearrangement joins TRBV27 to TRBJ2-5, with D perhaps TRBD2 (5 bases). Per germline, CDR1 MNHEY and CDR2 SMNVEV (reference sequence). This CDR3 is built from 15 residues. V was pared by 3 bases and J by 4 bases, with 15 bases between. The CDR3 region is CASSFSSREPETQYF. DNA of the CDR3: TGTGCCAGCAGTTTTTCGTCGAGGGAGCCAGAGACCCAGTACTTC.

Written as DNA, the CDR3 is TGTGCCAGCAGCGCGGACAGGGGAGAATATCAGCCCCAGCATTTT. It specifies CASSADRGEYQPQHF. The chain joins TRBV5-4 to TRBJ1-5; 9 bases are shared with TRBD1. The germline V gene encodes CDR1 SGHNT and CDR2 YYREEE (reference sequence). The V segment lost 4 bases and the J segment 5 bases; nucleotides outside the gene matches: 7. The CDR3 is 15 amino acids.

J is TRBJ1-1 and V is TRBV7-3; 7 nucleotides match TRBD1. V trimming: 5 bases; J trimming: 1 base; junction bases outside the gene matches: 7. CDR1 and CDR2 (germline): SGHTA, FQGTGA. The CDR3 has 15 residues. CDR3 nucleotides: TGTGCCAGCAGCAAATTAGGGACAGCGAACACTGAAGCTTTCTTT. This codes for CASSKLGTANTEAFF.

In the case of this clone: Distinct nucleotide sequences in the sample also encode this CDR3. The chain is built from TRBV11-2 and TRBJ1-1, with 7 bases that match TRBD1. Looked up from germline, CDR1 is SGHAT and CDR2 is FQNNGV. The CDR3 is 13 residues long. J lost 5 bases, V lost 1 base, and 1 base had no gene match. CDR3 DNA: TGTGCCAGCAGCTTAGCCAGGGGGACTGAAGCTTTCTTT. Amino acids: CASSLARGTEAFF.

This clone occurred a few times. The genes are TRBV10-1 and TRBJ2-1, with unresolved D. Germline V CDR1 and CDR2: WNHNN, SYGVQD (reference sequence). The CDR3 runs to 13 residues. Trimming pared 0 bases from V and 10 bases from J, leaving 10 bases between. CDR3 region: CASSESGVGEQFF. The CDR3 nucleotides are TGCGCCAGCAGTGAGTCTGGCGTGGGCGAGCAGTTCTTC.

V and J are TRBV4-2 and TRBJ2-5; the D gene could be TRBD1 or TRBD2 (5 bases each). The germline gives CDR1 LGHNA, CDR2 YNFKEQ. The length of the CDR3 is 14 residues. V was trimmed by 1 base and J by 4 bases, leaving 10 bases between them. The CDR3 is CASSQAGRLETQYF. Written as DNA, the CDR3 is TGTGCCAGCAGCCAAGCGGGGCGCTTAGAGACCCAGTACTTC.

The chain links TRBV25-1 to TRBJ2-3; TRBD2 agrees at 11 bases. V shed 6 bases and J 2 bases; nucleotides not matched to a gene: 4. Looked up from germline, CDR1 is MGHDK and CDR2 is SYGVNS. CDR3 length equals 15 residues. This CDR3 is CASRLAGVLTDTQYF. In nucleotides, the CDR3 is TGTGCCAGCAGACTAGCGGGAGTACTCACAGATACGCAGTATTTT.

This chain links TRBV4-2 with TRBJ1-5; D is unclear. Germline CDR1 reads LGHNA; CDR2 reads YNFKEQ. Deletions cut 9 bases from V and 3 bases from J, with 3 bases between. The CDR3 is 10 amino acids. In DNA, the CDR3 is TGTGCCAGGGTCAATCAGCCCCAGCATTTT. It yields the protein CARVNQPQHF.

J is TRBJ2-1 and V is TRBV30; 11 bases match TRBD2. The germline V gene encodes CDR1 GTSNPN and CDR2 SVGIG (reference sequence). V dropped 3 bases and J dropped 7; count of bases not matched to a gene: 5. The CDR3 covers 14 residues. This CDR3 is CAWSTSGSSNEQFF. The CDR3 coding sequence is TGTGCCTGGAGCACTAGCGGGAGTTCAAATGAGCAGTTCTTC.

The V and J genes are TRBV7-3 and TRBJ2-5; 9 bases agree with TRBD1. The DNA end favors TRBJ2-7, so the J call may be wrong. Germline V gene sequence: CDR1 SGHTA, CDR2 FQGTGA. The CDR3 length is 13 residues. The CDR3 DNA reads as TGTGCCAGCAGCCCGGGACAGGGCGGCGAGCAGTACTTC. Its translation: CASSPGQGGEQYF.

The J gene is TRBJ1-3, the V gene TRBV5-1, with D possibly matching TRBD1 (6 bases). Trimming shortened V by 4 bases and J by 2 bases, and 16 bases separated the two germline ends. The CDR3 covers 16 residues. CDR1 and CDR2 (germline): SGHRS, YFSETQ. In DNA, the CDR3 is TGCGCCAGCAGCCCCGAAAACAGGGAACCTGGAAACACCATATATTTT. The encoded protein is CASSPENREPGNTIYF.

This chain uses TRBV7-2 with TRBJ2-2, with 13 bases matching TRBD2. The length of the CDR3 is 16 residues. Germline lookup yields CDR1 SGHTA and CDR2 FQGNSA. J was trimmed by 5 bases and V by 1 base; bases with no gene match: 1. The CDR3 nucleotides are TGTGCCAGCAGCTTAGGGACTAGCGGGAGTACCGGGGAGCTGTTTTTT. Translated, it gives CASSLGTSGSTGELFF.

This sequence joins TRBV5-1 and TRBJ2-1; the D is unclear. Deletions cut 0 bases from V and 4 bases from J, with 8 bases between. This CDR3 region has 14 residues. The V gene's germline CDR1 is SGHRS and CDR2 YFSETQ. CDR3 sequence: CASSLATLYNEQFF. The CDR3 DNA reads as TGCGCCAGCAGCTTGGCCACCCTTTACAATGAGCAGTTCTTC.

This clone is categorized as medium-sized. The chain couples TRBV18 to TRBJ2-7, with 9 bases lining up with TRBD2. J lost 2 bases, V lost 3 bases, and 2 bases had no gene match. The CDR3 is 14 residues long. Germline assignment: CDR1 KGHSH and CDR2 LQKENI. Written as DNA, the CDR3 is TGTGCCAGCTCACCTATAGCGGGAGCCTACGAGCAGTACTTC. Protein sequence: CASSPIAGAYEQYF.

The CDR3 protein is CASRVRGGGANVLTF. The DNA of the CDR3 is TGTGCCAGCAGGGTAAGGGGTGGAGGGGCCAACGTCCTGACTTTC. This rearrangement joins TRBV2 to TRBJ2-6; the D gene is possibly TRBD1 (5 bases). Germline CDR1 and CDR2: SNHLY and FYNNEI. Between the trimmed V and J ends, which lost 6 bases and 4 bases, there was a span of 13 bases. The CDR3 contains 15 residues. The whole variable domain, filled in from reference TRBV2 and TRBJ2-6, reads EPEVTQTPSHQVTQMGQEVILRCVPISNHLYFYWYRQILGQKVEFLVSFYNNEISEKSEIFDDQFSVERPDGSNFTLKIRSTKLEDSAMYFCASRVRGGGANVLTFGAGSRLTVL.